This section outlines one TCR beta chain sequence together with its context. The PCR employed 60 Vbeta primers together with 13 Jbeta primers. The method was immunoSEQ multiplex PCR; TCRdb's version includes in-frame clones alone and lacks a portion of them. Recorded for this sample: just under 90,000 clones. The sample belongs to a study of cytomegalovirus exposure and HLA in healthy donors. Per the germline V gene, CDR1 is LNHDA and CDR2 is SQIVND (reference sequence). Trimming left V 3 bases short and J 3 bases short, with 8 bases between. This CDR3 has 13 amino acids. Sequencing was carried out using PBMCs. V gene TRBV19 combines with J gene TRBJ1-1, with D tentatively TRBD1 (5 bases). The sequence was collected from a girl aged 10 to 17 in good health and CMV-seropositive. This CDR3 reads CASSIGGYTEAFF. In DNA form, the CDR3 reads TGTGCCAGTAGTATTGGGGGGTACACTGAAGCTTTCTTT.